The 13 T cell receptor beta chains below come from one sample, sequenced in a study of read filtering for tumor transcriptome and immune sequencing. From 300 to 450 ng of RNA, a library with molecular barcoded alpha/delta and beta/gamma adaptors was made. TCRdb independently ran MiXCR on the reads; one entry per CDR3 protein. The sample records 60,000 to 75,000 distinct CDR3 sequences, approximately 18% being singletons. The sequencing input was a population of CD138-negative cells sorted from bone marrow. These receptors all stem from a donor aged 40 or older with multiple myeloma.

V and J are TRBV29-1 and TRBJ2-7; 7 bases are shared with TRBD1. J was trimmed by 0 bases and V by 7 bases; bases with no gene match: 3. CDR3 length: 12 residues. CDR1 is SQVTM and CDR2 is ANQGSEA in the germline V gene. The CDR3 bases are TGCAGCGCCGGGGACAGCTCCTACGAGCAGTACTTC. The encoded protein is CSAGDSSYEQYF.

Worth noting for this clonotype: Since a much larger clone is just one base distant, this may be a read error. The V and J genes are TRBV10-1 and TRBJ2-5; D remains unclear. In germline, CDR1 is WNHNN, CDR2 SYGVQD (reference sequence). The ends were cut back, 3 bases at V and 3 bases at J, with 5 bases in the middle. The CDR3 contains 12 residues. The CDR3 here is CASSDHEETQYF. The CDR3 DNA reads TGCGCCAGCAGTGACCATGAAGAGACCCAGTACTTC.

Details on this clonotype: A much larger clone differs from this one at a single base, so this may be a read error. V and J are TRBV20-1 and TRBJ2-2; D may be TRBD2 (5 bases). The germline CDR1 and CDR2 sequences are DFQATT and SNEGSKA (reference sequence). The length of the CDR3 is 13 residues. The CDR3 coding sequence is TGCAGTACTAGAGCCGCAGACACCGGGGAGCTGTTTTTT. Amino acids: CSTRAADTGELFF.

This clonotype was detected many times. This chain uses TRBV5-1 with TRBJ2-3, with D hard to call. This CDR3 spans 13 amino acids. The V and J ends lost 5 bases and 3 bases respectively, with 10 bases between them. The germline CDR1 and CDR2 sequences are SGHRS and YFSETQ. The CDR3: CASSLTATDTQYF. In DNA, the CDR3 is TGCGCCAGCAGTCTGACCGCGACAGATACGCAGTATTTT.

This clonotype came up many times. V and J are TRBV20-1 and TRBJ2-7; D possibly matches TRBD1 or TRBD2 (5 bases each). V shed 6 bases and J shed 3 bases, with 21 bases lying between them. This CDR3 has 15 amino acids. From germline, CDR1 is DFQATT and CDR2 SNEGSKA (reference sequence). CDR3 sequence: CSAMPRGRKRYEQYF. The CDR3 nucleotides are TGCAGTGCCATGCCTCGGGGCAGGAAACGCTACGAGCAGTACTTC.

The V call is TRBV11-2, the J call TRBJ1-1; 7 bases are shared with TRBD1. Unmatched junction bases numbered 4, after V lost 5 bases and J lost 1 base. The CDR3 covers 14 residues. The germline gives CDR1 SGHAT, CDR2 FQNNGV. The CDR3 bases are TGTGCCAGCAGCCCTTGGGACAGGAACACTGAAGCTTTCTTT. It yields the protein CASSPWDRNTEAFF.

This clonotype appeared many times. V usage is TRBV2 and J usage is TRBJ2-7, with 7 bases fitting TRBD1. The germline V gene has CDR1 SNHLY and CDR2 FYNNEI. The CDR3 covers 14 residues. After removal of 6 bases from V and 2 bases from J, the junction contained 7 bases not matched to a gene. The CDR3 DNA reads TGTGCCAGCAGCAAAGGGACAGTTCCCTACGAGCAGTACTTC. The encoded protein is CASSKGTVPYEQYF.

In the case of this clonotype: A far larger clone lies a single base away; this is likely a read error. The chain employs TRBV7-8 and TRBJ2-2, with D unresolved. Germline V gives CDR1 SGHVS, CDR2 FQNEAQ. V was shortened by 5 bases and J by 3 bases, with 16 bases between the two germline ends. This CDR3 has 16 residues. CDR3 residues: CASSLDHAGDTGELFF. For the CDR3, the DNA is TGTGCCAGCAGCCTAGATCACGCTGGGGACACCGGGGAGCTGTTTTTT.

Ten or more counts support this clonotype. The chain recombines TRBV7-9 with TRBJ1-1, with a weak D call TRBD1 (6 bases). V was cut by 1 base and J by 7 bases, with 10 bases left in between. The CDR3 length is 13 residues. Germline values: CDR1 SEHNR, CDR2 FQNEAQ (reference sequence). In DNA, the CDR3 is TGTGCCAGCAGCTTAGTGGGGGCTATTGAAGCTTTCTTT. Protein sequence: CASSLVGAIEAFF.

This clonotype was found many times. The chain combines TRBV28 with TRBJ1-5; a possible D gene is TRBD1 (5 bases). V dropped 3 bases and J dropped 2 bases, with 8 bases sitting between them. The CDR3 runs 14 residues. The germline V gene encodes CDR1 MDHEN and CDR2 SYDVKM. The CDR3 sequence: CASSLGQGNQPQHF. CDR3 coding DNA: TGTGCCAGCAGTTTGGGGCAGGGCAATCAGCCCCAGCATTTT.

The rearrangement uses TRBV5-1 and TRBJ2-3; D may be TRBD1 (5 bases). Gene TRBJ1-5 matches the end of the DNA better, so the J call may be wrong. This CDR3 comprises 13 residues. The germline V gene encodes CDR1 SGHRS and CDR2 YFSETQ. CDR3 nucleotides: TGCGCCAGCAGCCTGGAGGGGCCAGACACGCAGCATTTT. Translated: CASSLEGPDTQHF.

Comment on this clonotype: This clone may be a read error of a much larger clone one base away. The CDR3 loop reads CSVLAGSHHEQYF. Here the CDR3 DNA reads TGCAGTGTCCTAGCGGGATCCCACCACGAGCAGTACTTC. The rearrangement links TRBV20-1 to TRBJ2-7, with 9 positions matching TRBD2. J lost 5 bases, V lost 7 bases, and 9 bases had no gene match. Germline assignment: CDR1 DFQATT and CDR2 SNEGSKA (reference sequence). CDR3 length: 13 residues.

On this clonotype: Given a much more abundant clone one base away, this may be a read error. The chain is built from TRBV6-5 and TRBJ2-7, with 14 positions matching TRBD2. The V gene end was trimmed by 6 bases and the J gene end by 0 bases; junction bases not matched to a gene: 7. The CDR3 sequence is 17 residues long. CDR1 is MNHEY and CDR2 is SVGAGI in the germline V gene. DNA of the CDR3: TGTGCCAGCAGCCGACTAGCGGGGGGGCTCCTCTCCTACGAGCAGTACTTC. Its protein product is CASSRLAGGLLSYEQYF.